This T cell receptor (beta chain) was obtained from a study of molecular identifiers for immune sequencing clone quantification. Trimming removed 5 bases from V and 5 bases from J; junction bases left unmatched: 9. CDR3 length: 18 residues. Per germline, CDR1 SGHTA and CDR2 FQGNSA. TCRdb re-derived calls from the PCR reads in MiXCR, one entry per CDR3 protein. The profile shows just under 650,000 distinct CDR3 sequences, just under 20% of them singletons. The sample taken for sequencing was naive CD8+ T cells from blood, with Jurkat cell RNA spiked in. Noted subset: FACS-sorted CD8+CD4-CCR7+CD45RA+ naive T cells. The genes are TRBV7-2 and TRBJ2-1; 16 nucleotides align to TRBD2. This sequence was found in a human donor in good health. Some libraries in this study had Jurkat cell RNA spiked in. The CDR3 DNA sequence: TGTGCCAGCAGCGACAAGTTGGGACTAGCGGGAGGGCACAATGAGCAGTTCTTC. Protein: CASSDKLGLAGGHNEQFF.